This T cell receptor (beta chain) was obtained from a study of blood T cell repertoires in COVID-19. The repertoire was sequenced with immunoSEQ multiplex PCR; TCRdb's copy has only in-frame clones and lacks some. This table holds roughly 80,000 clones, over 70% found once. The V end was cut by 3 bases, the J end by 6 bases, with 9 bases between. There are 11 residues in the CDR3. CDR1 is GTSNPN, CDR2 SVGIG, per germline (reference sequence). The chain recombines TRBV30 with TRBJ2-7, with a tentative D call TRBD1 (5 bases). The sample taken for sequencing was peripheral blood. The clonotype was recovered from a man older than 75 with acute or convalescent COVID-19. CDR3 coding DNA: TGTGCCTGGAGGGACGACAGCGAGCAGTACTTC. It yields the protein CAWRDDSEQYF.